This T cell receptor beta chain was captured in a study of cytotoxic CD8 clonotypes in ibrutinib-treated CLL. Investigators sourced approximately 2.1 micrograms of genomic DNA from cryopreserved PBMCs for TCR beta libraries. This clone showed up just a few times. V dropped 6 bases and J dropped 1 base, with 10 bases sitting between them. The CDR3 totals 14 residues. Germline V lookup: CDR1 MDHEN, CDR2 SYDVKM. Data came from immunoSEQ multiplex PCR; TCRdb stores just in-frame clones and leaves some out. The sample contains 250,000 to 350,000 clones, 70% to 80% of which appear only once. The chain carries TRBV28 and TRBJ1-5; no definite D call. The specimen comprised PBMCs, sampled at disease progression, from a patient treated with ibrutinib. The receptor's source is a human donor with chronic lymphocytic leukemia. For the CDR3, the DNA is TGTGCCAGCAGGATATTATTCAGCAATCAGCCCCAGCATTTT. It yields the protein CASRILFSNQPQHF.